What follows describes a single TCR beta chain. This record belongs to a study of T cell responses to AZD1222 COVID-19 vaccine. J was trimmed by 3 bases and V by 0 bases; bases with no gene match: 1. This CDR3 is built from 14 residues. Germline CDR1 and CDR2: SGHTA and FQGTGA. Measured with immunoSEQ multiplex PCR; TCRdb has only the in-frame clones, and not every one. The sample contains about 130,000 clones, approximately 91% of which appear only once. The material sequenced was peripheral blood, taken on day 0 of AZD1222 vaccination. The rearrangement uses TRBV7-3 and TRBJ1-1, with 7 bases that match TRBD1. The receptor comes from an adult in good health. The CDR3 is CASSLTRGDTEAFF. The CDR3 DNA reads TGTGCCAGCAGCTTAACCAGGGGGGACACTGAAGCTTTCTTT.